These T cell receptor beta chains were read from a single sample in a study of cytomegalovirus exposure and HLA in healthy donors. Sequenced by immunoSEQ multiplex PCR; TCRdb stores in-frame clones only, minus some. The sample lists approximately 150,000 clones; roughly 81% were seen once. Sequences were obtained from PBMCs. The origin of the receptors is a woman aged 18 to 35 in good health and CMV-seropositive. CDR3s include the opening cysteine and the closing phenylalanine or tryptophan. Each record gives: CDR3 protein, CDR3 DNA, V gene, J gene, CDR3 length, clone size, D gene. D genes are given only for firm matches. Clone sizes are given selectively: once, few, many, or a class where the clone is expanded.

CDR3aa: CSSSLTYMRANTEAFF; CDR3nt: TGTTCCAGCAGCTTAACGTATATGAGGGCGAACACTGAAGCTTTCTTT; v_gene: TRBV7-9; j_gene: TRBJ1-1; len: 16; abundance: NA; d_gene: NA
CDR3aa: CASSLDRGDSYEQYF; CDR3nt: TGTGCCAGCAGCTTGGACAGGGGGGACTCCTACGAGCAGTACTTC; v_gene: TRBV5-6; j_gene: TRBJ2-7; len: 15; abundance: NA; d_gene: TRBD1
CDR3aa: CASSGQATYQPQHF; CDR3nt: TGTGCCAGTAGTGGACAGGCGACTTATCAGCCCCAGCATTTT; v_gene: TRBV19; j_gene: TRBJ1-5; len: 14; abundance: NA; d_gene: TRBD1
CDR3aa: CASSYSTGLLGYTF; CDR3nt: TGTGCCAGCAGTTACTCCACAGGGCTCTTAGGCTACACCTTC; v_gene: TRBV6-5; j_gene: TRBJ1-2; len: 14; abundance: NA; d_gene: NA
CDR3aa: CASSPGGHEQFF; CDR3nt: TGTGCCAGCAGCCCCGGAGGGCATGAGCAGTTCTTC; v_gene: TRBV5-4; j_gene: TRBJ2-1; len: 12; abundance: few; d_gene: NA
CDR3aa: CASSLVGRAAETQYF; CDR3nt: TGCGCCAGCAGCTTGGTAGGGAGGGCGGCAGAGACCCAGTACTTC; v_gene: TRBV5-1; j_gene: TRBJ2-5; len: 15; abundance: NA; d_gene: TRBD2
CDR3aa: CASSEARQFWNTEAFF; CDR3nt: TGTGCCAGCAGTGAAGCCCGACAGTTTTGGAACACTGAAGCTTTCTTT; v_gene: TRBV2; j_gene: TRBJ1-1; len: 16; abundance: few; d_gene: NA
CDR3aa: CASSYGAGGPKYF; CDR3nt: TGTGCCAGCAGTTATGGAGCGGGGGGGCCAAAGTACTTC; v_gene: TRBV6-5; j_gene: TRBJ2-7; len: 13; abundance: NA; d_gene: TRBD2
CDR3aa: CASDYPSTDTQYF; CDR3nt: TGTGCCAGCGACTACCCGAGCACAGATACGCAGTATTTT; v_gene: TRBV7-9; j_gene: TRBJ2-3; len: 13; abundance: NA; d_gene: NA
CDR3aa: CASSLAPRNTEAFF; CDR3nt: TGTGCCAGCAGCTTAGCCCCCAGGAACACTGAAGCTTTCTTT; v_gene: TRBV7-2; j_gene: TRBJ1-1; len: 14; abundance: NA; d_gene: NA
CDR3aa: CASTLLSWETDTQYF; CDR3nt: TGTGCCAGCACCCTATTATCGTGGGAGACAGATACGCAGTATTTT; v_gene: TRBV28; j_gene: TRBJ2-3; len: 15; abundance: NA; d_gene: NA
CDR3aa: CASSPQNYEQYF; CDR3nt: TGTGCCAGCAGCCCCCAGAATTACGAGCAGTACTTC; v_gene: TRBV7-2; j_gene: TRBJ2-7; len: 12; abundance: NA; d_gene: NA
CDR3aa: CASSIISGTDTQYF; CDR3nt: TGCGCCAGCAGTATCATTTCGGGGACAGATACGCAGTATTTT; v_gene: TRBV5-1; j_gene: TRBJ2-3; len: 14; abundance: NA; d_gene: NA
CDR3aa: CASMGQGNEQFF; CDR3nt: TGTGCCAGTATGGGACAGGGAAATGAGCAGTTCTTC; v_gene: TRBV19; j_gene: TRBJ2-1; len: 12; abundance: NA; d_gene: TRBD1
CDR3aa: CAWISRTGKGYTF; CDR3nt: TGTGCCTGGATTTCGAGGACAGGGAAGGGCTACACCTTC; v_gene: TRBV30; j_gene: TRBJ1-2; len: 13; abundance: NA; d_gene: TRBD1
CDR3aa: CASSLFLGTEAFF; CDR3nt: TGTGCCAGCAGCTTGTTTCTAGGCACTGAAGCTTTCTTT; v_gene: TRBV5-4; j_gene: TRBJ1-1; len: 13; abundance: NA; d_gene: NA
CDR3aa: CAWSVTSYEQYF; CDR3nt: TGTGCCTGGAGTGTAACTAGCTACGAGCAGTACTTC; v_gene: TRBV30; j_gene: TRBJ2-7; len: 12; abundance: NA; d_gene: NA
CDR3aa: CASSPSGVTDTQYF; CDR3nt: TGTGCCAGCAGCCCTAGCGGGGTTACAGATACGCAGTATTTT; v_gene: TRBV7-2; j_gene: TRBJ2-3; len: 14; abundance: few; d_gene: TRBD2
CDR3aa: CASSFGLAGEGNEQFF; CDR3nt: TGTGCCAGCAGCTTTGGGCTAGCGGGGGAGGGGAATGAGCAGTTCTTC; v_gene: TRBV7-2; j_gene: TRBJ2-1; len: 16; abundance: NA; d_gene: TRBD2
CDR3aa: CASTSSPGTSGTRNTGELFF; CDR3nt: TGCGCCAGCACCTCTAGTCCCGGGACTAGCGGGACCAGAAACACCGGGGAGCTGTTTTTT; v_gene: TRBV4-1; j_gene: TRBJ2-2; len: 20; abundance: NA; d_gene: TRBD2
CDR3aa: CASRKTSGGHNEQFF; CDR3nt: TGTGCCAGCAGAAAGACTAGCGGGGGGCACAATGAGCAGTTCTTC; v_gene: TRBV6-4; j_gene: TRBJ2-1; len: 15; abundance: NA; d_gene: TRBD2
CDR3aa: CASSYGSGVTDTQYF; CDR3nt: TGCGCCAGCAGCTATGGGTCGGGGGTCACAGATACGCAGTATTTT; v_gene: TRBV5-1; j_gene: TRBJ2-3; len: 15; abundance: NA; d_gene: NA
CDR3aa: CASSFLGSNSPLHF; CDR3nt: TGTGCCAGCAGTTTCCTCGGGTCTAATTCACCCCTCCACTTT; v_gene: TRBV27; j_gene: TRBJ1-6; len: 14; abundance: NA; d_gene: NA
CDR3aa: CASSVLGRGRTEAFF; CDR3nt: TGTGCCAGTAGTGTGTTAGGCAGGGGACGCACTGAAGCTTTCTTT; v_gene: TRBV19; j_gene: TRBJ1-1; len: 15; abundance: NA; d_gene: NA
CDR3aa: CASSPGGAGLGYGYTF; CDR3nt: TGTGCCAGCAGTCCAGGGGGCGCTGGGCTGGGATATGGCTACACCTTC; v_gene: TRBV4-2; j_gene: TRBJ1-2; len: 16; abundance: few; d_gene: TRBD1
CDR3aa: CASSPVGQPTNEKLFF; CDR3nt: TGTGCCAGTAGTCCCGTGGGACAGCCAACTAATGAAAAACTGTTTTTT; v_gene: TRBV19; j_gene: TRBJ1-4; len: 16; abundance: NA; d_gene: TRBD1
CDR3aa: CASRKGDTQYF; CDR3nt: TGTGCCAGCAGGAAGGGGGATACGCAGTATTTT; v_gene: TRBV4-2; j_gene: TRBJ2-3; len: 11; abundance: NA; d_gene: NA
CDR3aa: CASRAASGLRTYEQYF; CDR3nt: TGTGCCAGCAGGGCGGCTAGCGGGTTACGAACCTACGAGCAGTACTTC; v_gene: TRBV5-6; j_gene: TRBJ2-7; len: 16; abundance: NA; d_gene: TRBD2
CDR3aa: CASSLDGRGGPDTQYF; CDR3nt: TGTGCCAGCAGCTTAGATGGTCGGGGGGGCCCGGATACGCAGTATTTT; v_gene: TRBV11-3; j_gene: TRBJ2-3; len: 16; abundance: NA; d_gene: TRBD2
CDR3aa: CASSLWSNRGGSQGGYTF; CDR3nt: TGTGCCAGCAGCTTGTGGTCTAACAGGGGAGGTTCCCAGGGGGGCTACACCTTC; v_gene: TRBV5-6; j_gene: TRBJ1-2; len: 18; abundance: NA; d_gene: TRBD1
CDR3aa: CASSEASGVNYGYTF; CDR3nt: TGTGCCAGCAGTGAAGCTTCAGGGGTTAACTATGGCTACACCTTC; v_gene: TRBV6-1; j_gene: TRBJ1-2; len: 15; abundance: NA; d_gene: NA
CDR3aa: CASRPMTGTTEAFF; CDR3nt: TGTGCCAGCAGACCAATGACAGGGACCACTGAAGCTTTCTTT; v_gene: TRBV11-1; j_gene: TRBJ1-1; len: 14; abundance: NA; d_gene: TRBD1